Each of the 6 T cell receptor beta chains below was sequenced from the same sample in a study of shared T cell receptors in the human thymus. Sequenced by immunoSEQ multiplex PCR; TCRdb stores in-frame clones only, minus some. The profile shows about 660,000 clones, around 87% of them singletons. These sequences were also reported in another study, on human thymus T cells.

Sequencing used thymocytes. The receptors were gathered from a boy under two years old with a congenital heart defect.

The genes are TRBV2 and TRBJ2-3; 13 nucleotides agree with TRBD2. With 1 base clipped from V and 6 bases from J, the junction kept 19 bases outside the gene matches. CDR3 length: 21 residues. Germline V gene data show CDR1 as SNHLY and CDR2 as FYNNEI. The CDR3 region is CASSEEKPPGLAGTRGDTQYF. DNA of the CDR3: TGTGCCAGCAGTGAAGAGAAGCCTCCGGGACTAGCGGGGACGCGGGGGGATACGCAGTATTTT.

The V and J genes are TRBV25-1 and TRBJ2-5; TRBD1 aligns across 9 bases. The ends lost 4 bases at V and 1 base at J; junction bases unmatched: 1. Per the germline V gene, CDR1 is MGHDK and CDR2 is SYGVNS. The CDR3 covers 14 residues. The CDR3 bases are TGTGCCAGCAGTGTGACAGGGGGCCAAGAGACCCAGTACTTC. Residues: CASSVTGGQETQYF.

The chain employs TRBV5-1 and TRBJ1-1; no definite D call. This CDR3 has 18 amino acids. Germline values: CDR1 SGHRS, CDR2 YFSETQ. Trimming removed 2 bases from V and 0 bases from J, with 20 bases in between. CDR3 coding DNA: TGCGCCAGCAGCTTAACCCCCAGGCAGTCCTTTATGAACACTGAAGCTTTCTTT. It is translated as CASSLTPRQSFMNTEAFF. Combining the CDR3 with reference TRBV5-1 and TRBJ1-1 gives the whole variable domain KAGVTQTPRYLIKTRGQQVTLSCSPISGHRSVSWYQQTPGQGLQFLFEYFSETQRNKGNFPGRFSGRQFSNSRSEMNVSTLELGDSALYLCASSLTPRQSFMNTEAFFGQGTRLTVV.

The CDR3 here is CASSQDLGTRDTGELFF. CDR3 bases: TGTGCCAGCAGCCAAGATTTAGGGACTAGAGACACCGGGGAGCTGTTTTTT. V and J are TRBV4-2 and TRBJ2-2, with 8 bases fitting TRBD2. After removal of 0 bases from V and 3 bases from J, the junction contained 6 bases not matched to a gene. Germline values: CDR1 LGHNA, CDR2 YNFKEQ. The CDR3 consists of 17 residues.

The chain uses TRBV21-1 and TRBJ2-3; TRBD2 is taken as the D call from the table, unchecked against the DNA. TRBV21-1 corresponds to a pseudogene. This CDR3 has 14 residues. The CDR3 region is CASSLSGLTDTQYF. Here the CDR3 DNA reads TGTGCCAGCAGCCTATCGGGACTCACAGATACGCAGTATTTT.

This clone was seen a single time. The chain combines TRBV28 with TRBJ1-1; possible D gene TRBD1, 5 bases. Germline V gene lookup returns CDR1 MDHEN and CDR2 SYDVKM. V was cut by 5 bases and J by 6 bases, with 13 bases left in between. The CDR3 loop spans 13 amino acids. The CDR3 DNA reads TGTGCCAGCAGTATAACGGGGGATGCTGAAGCTTTCTTT. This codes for CASSITGDAEAFF.